The 15 T cell receptor beta chains below all came from one sample that was sequenced in a study of blood T cell repertoires in COVID-19. Libraries were prepared by immunoSEQ multiplex PCR; TCRdb keeps only in-frame clonotypes and omits some of them. Of around 98,000 clones listed, approximately 82% are singletons. The source material was peripheral blood. These receptors all stem from a man between 65 and 79 years old with active or convalescent COVID-19.

The V and J genes are TRBV7-8 and TRBJ2-5, with 8 bases matching TRBD2. Germline CDR1 is SGHVS and CDR2 is FQNEAQ. With 5 bases clipped from V and 7 bases from J, the junction kept 6 bases outside the gene matches. The CDR3 spans 13 residues. CDR3 DNA sequence: TGTGCCAGCAGCCCAGACCGGGAGGGGACCCAGTACTTC. Translated: CASSPDREGTQYF.

This clone came up a few times. CDR3 sequence (DNA): TGTGCCAGCAGTTTATCACAGACCGCAACCTACGAGCAGTACTTC. Amino acids: CASSLSQTATYEQYF. The rearrangement uses TRBV27 and TRBJ2-7; D is undetermined. The germline V gene has CDR1 MNHEY and CDR2 SMNVEV (reference sequence). This CDR3 contains 15 residues. The V end lost 0 bases, the J end lost 2 bases, and 11 bases lay between the germline ends.

The V and J genes are TRBV2 and TRBJ2-3, with D perhaps TRBD2 (6 bases). The CDR3 spans 13 residues. Looked up from germline, CDR1 is SNHLY and CDR2 is FYNNEI. Trimming pared 4 bases from V and 3 bases from J, leaving 8 bases between. For the CDR3, the DNA is TGTGCCAGCAGTGTGGAGGGGACAGATACGCAGTATTTT. It specifies CASSVEGTDTQYF. Using reference TRBV2 and TRBJ2-3 for the parts outside the CDR3, the full variable domain is EPEVTQTPSHQVTQMGQEVILRCVPISNHLYFYWYRQILGQKVEFLVSFYNNEISEKSEIFDDQFSVERPDGSNFTLKIRSTKLEDSAMYFCASSVEGTDTQYFGPGTRLTVL.

The rearrangement uses TRBV19 and TRBJ2-1; a weak D match, TRBD2 (6 bases). Per germline, CDR1 LNHDA and CDR2 SQIVND (reference sequence). This CDR3 has 14 residues. The V end lost 3 bases, the J end lost 10 bases, and 16 bases lay between the germline ends. The chain's CDR3 is CASSIHGGTGEQFF. The CDR3 coding sequence is TGTGCCAGTAGTATCCACGGAGGGACCGGGGAGCAGTTCTTC.

The V and J genes are TRBV18 and TRBJ2-7, with 9 bases matching TRBD1. J gave up 3 bases and V 4 bases, and 4 bases lay outside the gene matches. CDR1 and CDR2 (germline): KGHSH, LQKENI. The length of the CDR3 is 14 residues. In DNA form, the CDR3 reads TGTGCCAGCTCACAGGGACAGGGAAGCTACGAGCAGTACTTC. This sequence encodes CASSQGQGSYEQYF.

J is TRBJ2-3 and V is TRBV18, with 7 bases that match TRBD2. The CDR3 is made up of 17 amino acids. V was pared by 1 base and J by 4 bases, with 11 bases of the junction left unmatched. Germline V gene data show CDR1 as KGHSH and CDR2 as LQKENI. The CDR3 DNA sequence: TGTGCCAGCTCACCACGGGGAGGGGCTTCCGTGTCAGATACGCAGTATTTT. Amino acid sequence: CASSPRGGASVSDTQYF.

The genes are TRBV30 and TRBJ1-1, with 7 bases matching TRBD1. V shed 4 bases, J shed 9 bases, and the junction held 8 bases outside the gene matches. Germline V gene data show CDR1 as GTSNPN and CDR2 as SVGIG (reference sequence). This CDR3 contains 12 residues. The CDR3 DNA sequence: TGTGCCTGGACGGGGAAGACAGGGAAAGCTTTCTTT. It encodes CAWTGKTGKAFF.

This chain joins TRBV7-9 and TRBJ2-7; D might be TRBD1 (6 bases). CDR3 length: 12 amino acids. Germline-derived CDR1 and CDR2 are SEHNR and FQNEAQ (reference sequence). V lost 4 bases and J 6 bases, leaving 10 bases between the germline ends. The CDR3 nucleotides read TGTGCCAGCAGCTCCACAGGGCTCGAGCAGTACTTC. This sequence encodes CASSSTGLEQYF.

This sequence joins TRBV5-1 and TRBJ2-7; 7 nucleotides match TRBD2. CDR1 and CDR2 (germline): SGHRS, YFSETQ. The CDR3 covers 19 residues. J gave up 6 bases and V 4 bases, and 25 bases lay outside the gene matches. The CDR3 nucleotides read TGCGCCAGCAGCCCTCCAACGACTAGCAGTTCGACTCGGGGGGTCGAGCAGTACTTC. Translated: CASSPPTTSSSTRGVEQYF.

This clone appeared a few times. This sequence joins TRBV30 and TRBJ1-4, with 7 bases matching TRBD1. The CDR3 is 13 amino acids. From germline, CDR1 is GTSNPN and CDR2 SVGIG (reference sequence). V trimming: 5 bases; J trimming: 7 bases; junction bases outside the gene matches: 7. The CDR3 reads CAWGLQGGEKLFF. CDR3 nucleotides: TGTGCCTGGGGCCTGCAGGGGGGTGAAAAACTGTTTTTT.

The chain links TRBV4-3 to TRBJ1-3; no firm D call. Germline V gives CDR1 LGHNA, CDR2 YSLEER. CDR3 length: 16 residues. The V gene lost 2 bases and the J gene lost 0 bases, with 11 bases spanning the gap. The DNA for the CDR3 is TGCGCCAGCAGCCAATTCTACGTTGGCTCTGGAAACACCATATATTTT. This translates into CASSQFYVGSGNTIYF.

J is TRBJ1-5 and V is TRBV6-6; unclear D gene. V lost 3 bases, J lost 1 base, and 10 bases lay in between. Germline assignment: CDR1 MNHNY and CDR2 SVGAGI (reference sequence). This CDR3 is 15 amino acids long. The CDR3 DNA sequence: TGTGCCAGCAGTTATTCGGGGAGGAGCAATCAGCCCCAGCATTTT. This translates into CASSYSGRSNQPQHF.

The genes are TRBV5-4 and TRBJ2-2, with D tentatively TRBD1 (6 bases). Per germline, CDR1 SGHNT and CDR2 YYREEE (reference sequence). The CDR3 is made up of 15 amino acids. V gave up 6 bases and J gave up 5 bases, with 17 bases separating them. CDR3 in DNA: TGTGCCAGCACCCTCGGGACACCGGGGACCGGGGAGCTGTTTTTT. Protein sequence: CASTLGTPGTGELFF.

The rearrangement links TRBV3-1 (or the pseudogene TRBV3-2) to TRBJ2-4; TRBD2 aligns across 13 bases. The length of the CDR3 is 18 residues. After removal of 4 bases from V and 1 base from J, the junction contained 7 bases not matched to a gene. CDR1 and CDR2 from the germline V gene are LGHDT and YNNKEL (reference sequence). The CDR3 loop is CASSPGTSGAFAKNIQYF. CDR3 in DNA: TGTGCCAGCAGCCCAGGGACTAGCGGGGCCTTTGCCAAAAACATTCAGTACTTC.

This clone was picked up a small number of times. The chain couples TRBV29-1 to TRBJ1-2; 7 nucleotides align to TRBD1. The germline V gene has CDR1 SQVTM and CDR2 ANQGSEA. J lost 5 bases, V lost 6 bases, and 3 bases had no gene match. The CDR3 loop spans 11 amino acids. The CDR3 DNA is TGCAGCGTCCCGGACAGGTATGGCTACACCTTC. The encoded protein is CSVPDRYGYTF.